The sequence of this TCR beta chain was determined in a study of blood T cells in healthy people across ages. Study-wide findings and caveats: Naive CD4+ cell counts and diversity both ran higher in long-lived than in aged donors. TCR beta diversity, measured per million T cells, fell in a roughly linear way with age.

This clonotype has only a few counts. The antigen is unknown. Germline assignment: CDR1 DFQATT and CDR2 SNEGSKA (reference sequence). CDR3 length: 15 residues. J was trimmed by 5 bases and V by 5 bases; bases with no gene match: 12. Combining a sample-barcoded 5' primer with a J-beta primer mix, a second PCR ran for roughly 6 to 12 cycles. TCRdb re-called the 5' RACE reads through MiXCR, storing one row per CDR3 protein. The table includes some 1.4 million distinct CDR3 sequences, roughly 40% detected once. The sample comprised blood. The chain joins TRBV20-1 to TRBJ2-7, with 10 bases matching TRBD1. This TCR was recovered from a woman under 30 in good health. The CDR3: CSAFAPGTGDNEQYF. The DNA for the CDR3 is TGCAGTGCTTTTGCCCCCGGGACAGGGGATAACGAGCAGTACTTC.